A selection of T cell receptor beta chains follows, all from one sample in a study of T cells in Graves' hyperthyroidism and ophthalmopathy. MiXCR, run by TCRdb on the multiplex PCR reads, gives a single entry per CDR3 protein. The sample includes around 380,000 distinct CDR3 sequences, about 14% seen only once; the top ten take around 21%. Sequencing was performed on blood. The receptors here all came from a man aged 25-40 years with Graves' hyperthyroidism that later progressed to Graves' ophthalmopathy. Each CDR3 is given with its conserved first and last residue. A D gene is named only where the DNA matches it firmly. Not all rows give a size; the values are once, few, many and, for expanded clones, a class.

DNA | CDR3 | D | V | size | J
TGTGCCAGCAGTCCCTACTACCGGGACAGGGGGAACGAGCAGTACTTC | CASSPYYRDRGNEQYF | TRBD1 | TRBV28 | many | TRBJ2-7
TGTGCCACCAGCAGAGACGACCACAGCTACGAGCAGTACTTC | CATSRDDHSYEQYF | NA | TRBV15 | many | TRBJ2-7
TGTGCCAGCAGTTTCCACACCGAGACAGGGGAGGATGGCTACACCTTC | CASSFHTETGEDGYTF | TRBD1 | TRBV6-1 | many | TRBJ1-2
TGTGCCAGCAAGGCGGGTAACTCTGGAAACACCATATATTTT | CASKAGNSGNTIYF | NA | TRBV12-3/TRBV12-4 | many | TRBJ1-3
TGTGCCAGCAGCTTAGGGTTTGGGAATGAAAAACTGTTTTTT | CASSLGFGNEKLFF | NA | TRBV11-2 | many | TRBJ1-4
TGTGCCAGCAGCTCGATGGAAAGATACAATGAGCAGTTCTTC | CASSSMERYNEQFF | NA | TRBV11-3 | many | TRBJ2-1
TGCGCCAGCAGCCTAACTCCGGACAGGGTTGGTGGCTACACCTTC | CASSLTPDRVGGYTF | TRBD1 | TRBV5-1 | NA | TRBJ1-2
TGTGCCAGCGGAGAATTTGCGGGCTATGGCTACACCTTC | CASGEFAGYGYTF | NA | TRBV6-2/TRBV6-3 | many | TRBJ1-2
TGCGCCAGCAGCCCGCCCGTTGCAGGGGTCTACAATGAGCAGTTCTTC | CASSPPVAGVYNEQFF | NA | TRBV5-1 | many | TRBJ2-1
TGTGCCAGCAGCTTCGTTCTGTCGTCTAGCGGGGAAAACATTCAGTACTTC | CASSFVLSSSGENIQYF | TRBD2 | TRBV5-8 | NA | TRBJ2-4
TGCAGTGCTAGAGATTCGGGATATAGCAATCAGCCCCAGCATTTT | CSARDSGYSNQPQHF | NA | TRBV20-1 | many | TRBJ1-5
TGCAGTGCCGGGGAGCAGCGGGGCACAGATACGCAGTATTTT | CSAGEQRGTDTQYF | NA | TRBV20-1 | few | TRBJ2-3
TGTGCCTGGAGTAAATGGACAGGGAGGGATCAGCCCCAGCATTTT | CAWSKWTGRDQPQHF | TRBD1 | TRBV30 | many | TRBJ1-5
TGCGCCAGCACCACGTGGGGGGACAGCGCCGATACGCAGTATTTT | CASTTWGDSADTQYF | NA | TRBV5-1 | NA | TRBJ2-3
TGTGCCAGCAGTCGAGCAGGGGCCCGCTCTGGAAACACCATATATTTT | CASSRAGARSGNTIYF | NA | TRBV7-2 | NA | TRBJ1-3
TGTGCCAGCAGTTTACGACAGGGAACGGGGGGCTACACCTTC | CASSLRQGTGGYTF | TRBD1 | TRBV28 | many | TRBJ1-2
TGTGCCAGCTCACCGGACAGAGCTAACTATGGCTACACCTTC | CASSPDRANYGYTF | NA | TRBV18 | many | TRBJ1-2
TGCAGTGCTAGTTTGTATGGACCCCTCCACTTT | CSASLYGPLHF | NA | TRBV20-1 | many | TRBJ1-6
TGTGCCAGCAGCCAAGAGGTATGGCAGGGTGATGGCTACACCTTC | CASSQEVWQGDGYTF | NA | TRBV4-2 | few | TRBJ1-2
TGTGCCAGCAGTTTAGGGAACCCAGGGACTTACGAGCAGTACTTC | CASSLGNPGTYEQYF | NA | TRBV27 | many | TRBJ2-7
TGTGCCAGCAGCTTAGTCCTAGGTGGTGGCTACACCTTC | CASSLVLGGGYTF | NA | TRBV11-2 | many | TRBJ1-2
TGCGCCAGCAGCTTGGACAGGGATGGAACTGAAGCTTTCTTT | CASSLDRDGTEAFF | NA | TRBV5-1 | many | TRBJ1-1